This entry features one T cell receptor (beta chain) sequence. As yet, its antigen is unknown. Mismatch with germline at one junction end may stem from a read error. The sample originates from a study of CD8 T cells in ankylosing spondylitis. Overall study results and limits: One TCR beta motif, made up of roughly eight highly homologous variants, appeared characteristic of ankylosing spondylitis blood.

The CDR3 runs to 14 residues. Per germline, CDR1 SGHRS and CDR2 YFSETQ. TCRdb re-called the 5' RACE reads through MiXCR, storing one row per CDR3 protein. The top ten hold approximately 11% of the sample, which has 150,000 to 200,000 distinct CDR3 sequences, over 10% seen once. The J gene is TRBJ2-3, the V gene TRBV5-1; 10 bases line up with TRBD2. The sample consisted of blood, either unsorted or a sorted T cell fraction (not recorded which). This receptor was obtained from a female donor with ankylosing spondylitis or in good health (not recorded which). The CDR3 region has the DNA TGCGCCAGCAGTCAGGGACTAGCGACAGATATGCAGTATTTT. It yields the protein CASSQGLATDMQYF.